These 3 T cell receptor beta chains share one sample of origin, sequenced in a study of T-cell memory formation after mild COVID-19. MiXCR, applied by TCRdb to the 5' RACE reads, yields one record per CDR3 protein. The table lists 350,000 or so distinct CDR3 sequences, under 25% of them singletons. The specimen sequenced was PBMCs or a T cell subset sorted from them (not recorded which). These receptors originate from a young man who had mild COVID-19 (a few samples of this study predate the infection). Cell type and time point are not known.

This clonotype turned up a few times. The rearrangement joins TRBV3-1 to TRBJ1-2, with a possible D match to TRBD1 (6 bases). This CDR3 region has 14 residues. CDR1 and CDR2 from the germline V gene are LGHDT and YNNKEL (reference sequence). The ends were cut back, 7 bases at V and 8 bases at J, with 20 bases in the middle. CDR3 amino acids: CASTPGGGSRGYTF. The CDR3 DNA is TGTGCCAGCACCCCCGGAGGGGGTTCTCGCGGCTACACCTTC.

V usage is TRBV5-1 and J usage is TRBJ2-7; either TRBD1 or TRBD2 may supply D (5 bases each). Germline assignment: CDR1 SGHRS and CDR2 YFSETQ. The CDR3 runs 14 residues. Trimming left V 4 bases short and J 2 bases short, with 13 bases between. The CDR3 DNA is TGCGCCAGCAGCGCCGGGACGGGAACCTACGAGCAGTACTTC. The encoded protein is CASSAGTGTYEQYF.

This rearrangement joins TRBV29-1 to TRBJ2-7; TRBD1 matches at 8 bases. With V trimmed by 4 bases and J by 7 bases, 3 bases remained unmatched. Germline-derived CDR1 and CDR2 are SQVTM and ANQGSEA. CDR3 length: 11 amino acids. The DNA of the CDR3 is TGCAGCGTTGGGGACAGGTTTGAGCAGTACTTC. Protein: CSVGDRFEQYF.